This record concerns one T cell receptor (beta chain) sequence. Its antigen is unknown. A much larger clone lies a single base off, so this may be a read error. Germline V lookup: CDR1 MDHEN, CDR2 SYDVKM. Trimming shortened V by 5 bases and J by 11 bases, and 15 bases separated the two germline ends. This CDR3 comprises 12 residues. The entry originates in a study of tumor and adjacent non-tumor tissue in lung cancer. Across the study: Stage I to III disease affected ten to eleven men and about five women aged roughly 31 to 80. Each sample yielded roughly 4 million productive TCRbeta reads on average.

TCRbeta libraries were built with three rounds of nested PCR, modified from ARM-PCR. TCRdb reprocessed the multiplex PCR reads with MiXCR, giving one entry per CDR3 protein. The sample has approximately 86,000 distinct CDR3 sequences, approximately 77% seen once; the top ten hold 8.5% to 10%. Study observations and caveats: Top 100 clones took a larger repertoire share in normal lung.

RNA was extracted from bulk tissue without any cell sorting. The clonotype originates from a woman aged 40 to 55 with non-small cell lung cancer. The J gene is TRBJ1-1, the V gene TRBV28; D call uncertain. The sample consisted of lung tumor tissue. The CDR3: CASSPSEVGAFF. DNA of the CDR3: TGTGCCAGCAGTCCCTCCGAAGTAGGGGCTTTCTTT.